Below are 29 T cell receptor beta chains sequenced from a single sample in a study of cytomegalovirus exposure and HLA in healthy donors. This table comes from immunoSEQ multiplex PCR, and its TCRdb copy is limited to in-frame clones, with some not included. The sample contains about 67,000 clones, 94% of which appear only once. Material: PBMCs. These receptor sequences come from a woman under 30 in good health and CMV-seronegative.

V usage is TRBV9 and J usage is TRBJ1-6; no definite D call. Germline V gene lookup returns CDR1 SGDLS and CDR2 YYNGEE. V gave up 4 bases and J gave up 9 bases, with 17 bases separating them. This CDR3 is built from 15 residues. The CDR3 spells CASSPHEGVGSPLHF. CDR3 in DNA: TGTGCCAGCAGCCCCCATGAGGGCGTTGGTTCACCCCTCCACTTT.

This rearrangement joins TRBV19 to TRBJ2-5; D might be TRBD2 (6 bases). Germline values: CDR1 LNHDA, CDR2 SQIVND (reference sequence). V dropped 7 bases and J dropped 5 bases, with 20 bases sitting between them. The CDR3 has 15 amino acids. CDR3 in amino acids: CASNRDHTAGETQYF. The CDR3 DNA is TGTGCCAGTAACCGGGACCACACGGCGGGGGAGACCCAGTACTTC.

The gene calls are TRBV7-9 and TRBJ2-1, with 8 bases lining up with TRBD1. The CDR3 consists of 14 residues. Germline-derived CDR1 and CDR2 are SEHNR and FQNEAQ (reference sequence). Trimming at V came to 3 bases and at J to 8 bases, leaving 6 bases not matched to a gene. The CDR3: CASSFPQGVYEQFF. The DNA for the CDR3 is TGTGCCAGCAGCTTCCCACAGGGGGTTTATGAGCAGTTCTTC.

The chain is built from TRBV1 and TRBJ2-3; no check of the table's D call, TRBD2, against the DNA was made. TRBV1 is assigned pseudogene status. The CDR3 has 20 amino acids. Written as DNA, the CDR3 is TGCACCAGCAGCCAAGTGGCGGGGGAGGGGCGGTATGTAAGCACAGATACGCAGTATTTT. The encoded protein is CTSSQVAGEGRYVSTDTQYF.

This chain joins TRBV2 and TRBJ1-2, with a weak D call TRBD1 (5 bases). The CDR3 is 17 amino acids. Between the trimmed V and J ends, which lost 4 bases and 0 bases, there was a span of 18 bases. Germline CDR1 reads SNHLY; CDR2 reads FYNNEI. The CDR3 DNA follows: TGTGCCAGCAGTGCCCGTCCGCAGGGACTGACTAACTATGGCTACACCTTC. Its protein product is CASSARPQGLTNYGYTF.

The chain has TRBV6-5 and TRBJ1-2, with D perhaps matching TRBD1 (5 bases). This CDR3 contains 15 residues. Germline V lookup: CDR1 MNHEY, CDR2 SVGAGI. Trimming removed 7 bases at V and 4 bases at J, with 19 bases between. The CDR3 here is CASTLYGQGSYGYTF. CDR3 in DNA: TGTGCCAGCACCCTCTATGGGCAGGGATCCTATGGCTACACCTTC.

The chain combines TRBV5-4 with TRBJ2-1, with 7 bases matching TRBD2. V was clipped by 6 bases and J by 2 bases; unmatched bases: 2. The length of the CDR3 is 13 residues. The V gene's germline CDR1 is SGHNT and CDR2 YYREEE (reference sequence). The CDR3 nucleotides are TGTGCCAGCATGGGGGGGGCCTACAATGAGCAGTTCTTC. It codes for CASMGGAYNEQFF.

The V and J genes are TRBV5-6 and TRBJ1-5; tentatively, D is TRBD1 (6 bases). The CDR3 extends over 16 amino acids. CDR1 SGHDT and CDR2 YYEEEE come from the germline V gene. V lost 0 bases and J lost 5, with 15 bases in between. The CDR3 region is CASSLAGRGGYQPQHF. The CDR3 DNA reads as TGTGCCAGCAGCTTGGCCGGCAGGGGCGGGTATCAGCCCCAGCATTTT.

The chain combines TRBV28 with TRBJ2-7, with a tentative D call TRBD2 (6 bases). The CDR3 has 10 amino acids. CDR1 MDHEN and CDR2 SYDVKM come from the germline V gene. The V end lost 7 bases, the J end lost 12 bases, and 13 bases lay between the germline ends. CDR3 in amino acids: CASNGRPRYF. The CDR3 coding sequence is TGTGCCAGCAATGGGAGGCCCAGGTACTTC.

The sample holds one count of this clone. This CDR3 reads CASSLDVGQGYTF. In DNA form, the CDR3 reads TGTGCCAGCAGCTTAGATGTGGGGCAAGGCTACACCTTC. The chain employs TRBV7-9 and TRBJ1-2, with a tentative D call TRBD1 (5 bases). The CDR3 contains 13 residues. Trimming pared 1 base from V and 8 bases from J, leaving 11 bases between. Germline lookup yields CDR1 SEHNR and CDR2 FQNEAQ (reference sequence).

The rearrangement uses TRBV13 and TRBJ1-3; no definite D call. Trimming took off 2 bases at V and 4 bases at J, with 12 bases between the two ends. Germline V gives CDR1 PRHDT, CDR2 FYEKMQ (reference sequence). The CDR3 is 15 residues long. This CDR3 reads CASSLSKQMGNTIYF. CDR3 nucleotide sequence: TGTGCCAGCAGCTTAAGTAAACAAATGGGAAACACCATATATTTT. The complete variable domain, with remaining parts taken from reference TRBV13 and TRBJ1-3, reads AAGVIQSPRHLIKEKRETATLKCYPIPRHDTVYWYQQGPGQDPQFLISFYEKMQSDKGSIPDRFSAQQFSDYHSELNMSSLELGDSALYFCASSLSKQMGNTIYFGEGSWLTVV.

The genes are TRBV6-1 and TRBJ1-1, with 9 bases that match TRBD1. Trimming removed 0 bases from V and 3 bases from J; junction bases left unmatched: 2. CDR1 MNHNS and CDR2 SASEGT come from the germline V gene. The CDR3 is 15 residues long. CDR3 bases: TGTGCCAGCAGTGAAGCTGGGACAGGGTACACTGAAGCTTTCTTT. As protein: CASSEAGTGYTEAFF.

This chain uses TRBV19 with TRBJ2-7; 7 bases line up with TRBD2. The CDR3 is made up of 15 amino acids. V lost 5 bases and J lost 4; bases outside the gene matches: 11. Germline CDR1 and CDR2: LNHDA and SQIVND (reference sequence). The CDR3 DNA follows: TGTGCCAGTAGTTATACCGGGACTAAGGGATACGAGCAGTACTTC. Protein: CASSYTGTKGYEQYF.

This clone was detected a few times. The chain links TRBV10-3 to TRBJ1-2; TRBD1 matches 7 bases. There are 15 residues in the CDR3. Germline trimming cut 10 bases from V and 2 bases from J; bases unmatched to any gene: 13. Germline lookup yields CDR1 ENHRY and CDR2 SYGVKD. The CDR3 nucleotides are TGTGCCACCCAGGATTGGGACAGTCTAAACTATGGCTACACCTTC. Translation: CATQDWDSLNYGYTF.

This clone has just one count. V gene TRBV6-4 combines with J gene TRBJ2-3; 10 nucleotides match TRBD2. Germline V gene data show CDR1 as MRHNA and CDR2 as SNTAGT. After removal of 5 bases from V and 1 base from J, the junction contained 3 bases not matched to a gene. The length of the CDR3 is 15 residues. CDR3 residues: CASSQTSGGTDTQYF. CDR3 coding DNA: TGTGCCAGCAGTCAAACTAGCGGGGGCACAGATACGCAGTATTTT.

The chain couples TRBV7-2 to TRBJ2-2, with D maybe TRBD1 (6 bases). V dropped 0 bases and J dropped 6 bases, with 14 bases sitting between them. CDR1 and CDR2 (germline): SGHTA, FQGNSA. This CDR3 has 16 residues. Written as DNA, the CDR3 is TGTGCCAGCAGCTTAGCTGGGACAAAGTTGGCCGGGGAGCTGTTTTTT. Amino acid sequence: CASSLAGTKLAGELFF.

This clone was counted a single time. The CDR3 protein is CASRQRQGFEQYF. The CDR3 DNA reads TGTGCCAGCAGACAACGACAGGGGTTCGAGCAGTACTTC. The chain is built from TRBV7-9 and TRBJ2-7; TRBD1 matches at 8 bases. The junction had 7 bases not matched to a gene; V was cut back by 6 bases and J by 6 bases. Germline V gene data show CDR1 as SEHNR and CDR2 as FQNEAQ (reference sequence). This CDR3 is built from 13 residues.

The chain is built from TRBV6-5 and TRBJ2-1, with a tentative D call TRBD2 (5 bases). This CDR3 comprises 14 residues. Germline CDR1 reads MNHEY; CDR2 reads SVGAGI. The V end lost 8 bases, the J end lost 8 bases, and 19 bases lay between the germline ends. DNA for the CDR3: TGTGCCAGCTCTTCGGCGGAACGGAGGCATGAGCAGTTCTTC. Its protein is CASSSAERRHEQFF.

The chain links TRBV18 to TRBJ2-5; possibly TRBD1 for D (6 bases). Germline CDR1 and CDR2: KGHSH and LQKENI. The V end was cut by 8 bases, the J end by 3 bases, with 16 bases between. This CDR3 contains 14 residues. The CDR3 DNA sequence: TGTGCCAGCCATAAAGTTCAGGGGAAAGAGACCCAGTACTTC. This gives the protein CASHKVQGKETQYF.

The chain has TRBV7-3 and TRBJ1-6, with unresolved D. The CDR3 sequence is 16 residues long. The germline gives CDR1 SGHTA, CDR2 FQGTGA. V lost 1 base and J lost 0, with 7 bases in between. CDR3 nucleotides: TGTGCCAGCAGCTTAAGGGCCCCCTCCTATAATTCACCCCTCCACTTT. As protein: CASSLRAPSYNSPLHF.

The genes are TRBV2 and TRBJ1-5; D not certain. Germline CDR1 and CDR2: SNHLY and FYNNEI. V was trimmed by 3 bases and J by 15 bases, leaving 15 bases between them. The CDR3 totals 12 residues. The CDR3 sequence is CASSDTVMSLHF. The CDR3 DNA follows: TGTGCCAGCAGTGATACGGTGATGTCCCTGCATTTT.

The chain links TRBV4-1 to TRBJ2-1; 12 nucleotides agree with TRBD2. CDR1 is MGHRA, CDR2 YSYEKL, per germline. The V gene end was trimmed by 6 bases and the J gene end by 3 bases; junction bases not matched to a gene: 9. CDR3 length: 17 residues. The CDR3 spells CASSPGLAGIIYNEQFF. CDR3 nucleotides: TGCGCCAGCAGTCCCGGACTAGCGGGGATTATCTACAATGAGCAGTTCTTC.

This chain connects TRBV5-1 to TRBJ2-5; 7 nucleotides line up with TRBD1. Germline values: CDR1 SGHRS, CDR2 YFSETQ. The V segment lost 0 bases and the J segment 4 bases; nucleotides outside the gene matches: 9. This CDR3 has 16 amino acids. The CDR3 here is CASSLAPQGVGETQYF. CDR3 in DNA: TGCGCCAGCAGCTTGGCCCCCCAGGGGGTGGGAGAGACCCAGTACTTC.

This clone was picked up one time. This chain links TRBV19 with TRBJ2-1; 10 bases align to TRBD1. The germline gives CDR1 LNHDA, CDR2 SQIVND (reference sequence). This CDR3 spans 15 amino acids. The junction had 5 bases not matched to a gene; V was cut back by 2 bases and J by 7 bases. CDR3 residues: CASSISRGQGNEQFF. The CDR3 bases are TGTGCCAGTAGTATATCTCGGGGACAGGGGAATGAGCAGTTCTTC. Combining the CDR3 with reference TRBV19 and TRBJ2-1 gives the whole variable domain DGGITQSPKYLFRKEGQNVTLSCEQNLNHDAMYWYRQDPGQGLRLIYYSQIVNDFQKGDIAEGYSVSREKKESFPLTVTSAQKNPTAFYLCASSISRGQGNEQFFGPGTRLTVL.

This clone appeared a single time. The chain recombines TRBV7-2 with TRBJ1-5; D gene uncertain. Trimming cost V 5 bases and J 0 bases, with 11 bases left between them. CDR1 is SGHTA and CDR2 is FQGNSA in the germline V gene. The CDR3 totals 15 residues. The CDR3 loop is CASSPTSYSNQPQHF. The CDR3 coding sequence is TGTGCCAGCAGCCCAACATCGTATAGCAATCAGCCCCAGCATTTT.

A note on this clone: The same CDR3 arises from other DNA sequences in this sample as well. The chain couples TRBV28 to TRBJ1-1; TRBD1 agrees at 9 bases. This CDR3 comprises 14 residues. Germline CDR1 is MDHEN and CDR2 is SYDVKM. Trimming removed 6 bases from V and 4 bases from J; junction bases left unmatched: 6. CDR3 sequence reads: CASSLTGGRTEAFF. The CDR3 DNA is TGTGCCAGCAGCCTCACAGGGGGCCGCACTGAAGCTTTCTTT.

The V call is TRBV28, the J call TRBJ1-5; D is possibly TRBD1 (6 bases). This CDR3 contains 15 residues. CDR1 and CDR2 from the germline V gene are MDHEN and SYDVKM. V was trimmed by 5 bases and J by 2 bases, leaving 13 bases between them. The CDR3 is CASSRTGIGNQPQHF. CDR3 DNA: TGTGCCAGCAGTCGCACAGGGATCGGCAATCAGCCCCAGCATTTT.

The chain couples TRBV6-5 to TRBJ1-2; 8 nucleotides agree with TRBD1. The CDR3 consists of 15 residues. CDR1 is MNHEY, CDR2 SVGAGI, per germline. V trimming: 6 bases; J trimming: 5 bases; junction bases outside the gene matches: 11. CDR3 sequence: CASRAIRQGWYGYTF. The CDR3 coding sequence is TGTGCCAGCAGGGCAATAAGACAGGGGTGGTATGGCTACACCTTC.

V usage is TRBV28 and J usage is TRBJ1-2; D is unresolved. Germline V lookup: CDR1 MDHEN, CDR2 SYDVKM. The CDR3 loop spans 15 amino acids. V was cut by 7 bases and J by 3 bases, with 18 bases left in between. CDR3 residues: CASTLEGRLDYGYTF. CDR3 bases: TGTGCCAGCACCCTAGAGGGCCGACTGGACTATGGCTACACCTTC.